One sample yielded the 24 T cell receptor beta chains listed below, sequenced in a study of shared clonotypes between healthy human individuals. Profiling relied on immunoSEQ multiplex PCR, and the TCRdb table lists in-frame clones only, not all of them. The sample has approximately 1.1 million clones; about 84% are singletons. Source material: memory CD4+ T cells from PBMCs. The subset denotes: CD45RA-negative fraction. These TCRs come from a man aged 18 to 30 in good health. Some clones in this sample may be carry-over from other donors' samples.

The rearrangement joins TRBV28 to TRBJ2-3, with unresolved D. Trimming cost V 5 bases and J 3 bases, with 12 bases left between them. CDR3 length: 14 amino acids. Per the germline V gene, CDR1 is MDHEN and CDR2 is SYDVKM. CDR3 DNA sequence: TGTGCCAGCAGTCTCCCCCACTTTACAGATACGCAGTATTTT. Translated: CASSLPHFTDTQYF.

This chain uses TRBV21-1 with TRBJ2-7; no DNA check was done on the table's D call, TRBD2. TRBV21-1 is classified as a pseudogene. The CDR3 has 15 amino acids. The CDR3 nucleotides read TGTGCCAGCAGCAAAGAAAGCGGGAGCTCCTACGAGCAGTACTTC. This codes for CASSKESGSSYEQYF.

This clone was observed many times. V and J are TRBV6-6 and TRBJ2-2; D not certain. Germline assignment: CDR1 MNHNY and CDR2 SVGAGI (reference sequence). The ends were cut back, 7 bases at V and 6 bases at J, with 9 bases in the middle. CDR3 length: 12 residues. CDR3 residues: CASNIGPGELFF. CDR3 bases: TGTGCCAGCAACATAGGGCCCGGGGAGCTGTTTTTT.

The chain combines TRBV5-1 with TRBJ2-3; D not certain. The V gene lost 0 bases and the J gene lost 4 bases, with 15 bases spanning the gap. The CDR3 has 16 residues. Germline lookup yields CDR1 SGHRS and CDR2 YFSETQ. CDR3 loop: CASSLGSTTTSDTQYF. The DNA of the CDR3 is TGCGCCAGCAGCTTGGGGTCCACCACTACATCAGATACGCAGTATTTT.

As regards this clone: Within the sample, other DNA sequences also encode this same CDR3. CDR3 residues: CASSEQGSYQPQHF. The CDR3 coding sequence is TGTGCCAGCAGTGAACAGGGGTCGTATCAGCCCCAGCATTTT. This chain uses TRBV2 with TRBJ1-5; D possibly corresponds to TRBD1 (6 bases). V was shortened by 2 bases and J by 5 bases, with 10 bases between the two germline ends. CDR1 SNHLY and CDR2 FYNNEI come from the germline V gene. This CDR3 region has 14 residues.

The sample holds one count of this clone. The chain carries TRBV11-3 and TRBJ1-1, with no clear D. The V end lost 5 bases, the J end lost 1 base, and 8 bases lay between the germline ends. CDR3 length: 13 residues. CDR1 SGHNT and CDR2 YENEEA come from the germline V gene. Here the CDR3 reads CASSDRQNTEAFF. CDR3 in DNA: TGTGCCAGCAGCGATCGACAGAACACTGAAGCTTTCTTT. The full variable domain, in which reference TRBV11-3 and TRBJ1-1 provide the parts outside the CDR3, is EAGVVQSPRYKIIEKKQPVAFWCNPISGHNTLYWYLQNLGQGPELLIRYENEEAVDDSQLPKDRFSAERLKGVDSTLKIQPAELGDSAVYLCASSDRQNTEAFFGQGTRLTVV.

The V call is TRBV9, the J call TRBJ2-2; TRBD2 agrees at 8 bases. The junction had 4 bases not matched to a gene; V was cut back by 0 bases and J by 0 bases. The germline gives CDR1 SGDLS, CDR2 YYNGEE. The CDR3 spans 17 residues. CDR3 DNA: TGTGCCAGCAGCGTAGACTCGGGAGGGGCGAACACCGGGGAGCTGTTTTTT. Amino acid sequence: CASSVDSGGANTGELFF.

V gene TRBV28 combines with J gene TRBJ2-2; the D is unclear. V was cut by 2 bases and J by 0 bases, with 10 bases left in between. CDR1 MDHEN and CDR2 SYDVKM come from the germline V gene. The CDR3 sequence is 16 residues long. The CDR3 protein is CASSLQKAPNTGELFF. Written as DNA, the CDR3 is TGTGCCAGCAGTTTACAAAAGGCCCCGAACACCGGGGAGCTGTTTTTT.

The V call is TRBV14, the J call TRBJ2-5; D not resolved. Between the trimmed V and J ends, which lost 1 base and 5 bases, there was a span of 11 bases. CDR1 SGHDN and CDR2 FVKESK come from the germline V gene. CDR3 length: 14 amino acids. In nucleotides, the CDR3 is TGTGCCAGCAGCCAAGCCGGGTCTTGGGAGACCCAGTACTTC. Protein product: CASSQAGSWETQYF.

The J gene is TRBJ1-1, the V gene TRBV5-1, with unresolved D. V lost 0 bases and J lost 2, with 8 bases in between. Germline V gives CDR1 SGHRS, CDR2 YFSETQ. The CDR3 is 14 amino acids. CDR3 nucleotides: TGCGCCAGCAGCTTGGCCGCGATAAACACTGAAGCTTTCTTT. It is translated as CASSLAAINTEAFF.

The chain joins TRBV28 to TRBJ2-7, with TRBD1 matching over 9 bases. The ends lost 4 bases at V and 5 bases at J; junction bases unmatched: 6. Germline V gives CDR1 MDHEN, CDR2 SYDVKM. CDR3 length: 14 residues. As DNA, the CDR3 is TGTGCCAGCAGTTCTGGGACAGGGAAGCACGAGCAGTACTTC. It codes for CASSSGTGKHEQYF.

The chain joins TRBV28 to TRBJ1-1, with D hard to call. This CDR3 is built from 17 residues. The germline V and J ends were trimmed by 7 bases and 1 base, with 22 bases remaining between them. Germline V gives CDR1 MDHEN, CDR2 SYDVKM. The CDR3 reads CASTPPGPPRTNTEAFF. CDR3 nucleotides: TGTGCCAGCACTCCCCCGGGCCCCCCTAGGACGAACACTGAAGCTTTCTTT.

The chain couples TRBV5-1 to TRBJ1-4, with a weak D call TRBD1 (6 bases). V was pared by 4 bases and J by 7 bases, with 17 bases between. This CDR3 is built from 15 residues. From germline, CDR1 is SGHRS and CDR2 YFSETQ. The CDR3 region has the DNA TGCGCCAGCAGCGGATTGGACAGTAGGGGTGAAAAACTGTTTTTT. It is translated as CASSGLDSRGEKLFF.

This clone was seen only once. The gene calls are TRBV5-4 and TRBJ2-2; weak D call: TRBD2 (6 bases). Germline V gene lookup returns CDR1 SGHNT and CDR2 YYREEE (reference sequence). V was shortened by 0 bases and J by 7 bases, with 13 bases between the two germline ends. This CDR3 region has 15 residues. Written as DNA, the CDR3 is TGTGCCAGCAGCTTGGGACTACTAGCCGACGGGGAGCTGTTTTTT. It is translated as CASSLGLLADGELFF.

A single count supports this clone. This sequence joins TRBV4-3 and TRBJ2-7; 14 bases agree with TRBD2. After removal of 4 bases from V and 1 base from J, the junction contained 6 bases not matched to a gene. The CDR3 length is 17 residues. Germline CDR1 is LGHNA and CDR2 is YSLEER. CDR3 nucleotide sequence: TGCGCCAGCAGCCGGGGACTAGCGGGAGATGCGTCCTACGAGCAGTACTTC. This codes for CASSRGLAGDASYEQYF.

This clone has at least ten counts. This chain connects TRBV4-3 to TRBJ1-4, with unresolved D. From germline, CDR1 is LGHNA and CDR2 YSLEER. This CDR3 has 16 amino acids. V was cut by 0 bases and J by 0 bases, with 8 bases left in between. The CDR3 region has the DNA TGCGCCAGCAGCCAAGATAGGACTGCAACTAATGAAAAACTGTTTTTT. Translating it yields CASSQDRTATNEKLFF.

The rearrangement joins TRBV4-2 to TRBJ2-2, with 11 positions matching TRBD2. CDR3 length equals 18 residues. J lost 3 bases, V lost 1 base, and 7 bases had no gene match. Germline-derived CDR1 and CDR2 are LGHNA and YNFKEQ. CDR3 coding DNA: TGTGCCAGCAGCCAAGGAGACCTAGCGGGAGGTCACACCGGGGAGCTGTTTTTT. Amino acids: CASSQGDLAGGHTGELFF.

The V and J genes are TRBV19 and TRBJ1-5, with a possible D match to TRBD1 (5 bases). In germline, CDR1 is LNHDA, CDR2 SQIVND (reference sequence). V was pared by 4 bases and J by 1 base, with 14 bases between. This CDR3 is 16 amino acids long. The CDR3 region has the DNA TGTGCCAGTAGTAGCCATATAGGGGACAGCAATCAGCCCCAGCATTTT. Translated, it gives CASSSHIGDSNQPQHF.

V and J are TRBV28 and TRBJ2-2; D possibly corresponds to TRBD2 (6 bases). Per germline, CDR1 MDHEN and CDR2 SYDVKM. The CDR3 totals 14 residues. The CDR3 spells CATRLVPNTGELFF. The CDR3 DNA reads as TGTGCAACACGACTAGTCCCGAACACCGGGGAGCTGTTTTTT. Complete variable domain (other parts from reference TRBV28 and TRBJ2-2): DVKVTQSSRYLVKRTGEKVFLECVQDMDHENMFWYRQDPGLGLRLIYFSYDVKMKEKGDIPEGYSVSREKKERFSLILESASTNQTSMYLCATRLVPNTGELFFGEGSRLTVL.

The chain couples TRBV5-1 to TRBJ2-1; 7 positions agree with TRBD1. Germline CDR1 reads SGHRS; CDR2 reads YFSETQ. The trim removed 0 bases at V and 6 bases at J, leaving 9 bases unmatched. This CDR3 spans 16 amino acids. The CDR3 reads CASSLALGQVGNEQFF. CDR3 DNA sequence: TGCGCCAGCAGCTTGGCTCTTGGACAGGTAGGCAATGAGCAGTTCTTC.

The chain joins TRBV7-2 to TRBJ2-3; 7 bases agree with TRBD2. The CDR3 sequence is 16 residues long. The germline V gene encodes CDR1 SGHTA and CDR2 FQGNSA. J was trimmed by 0 bases and V by 5 bases; bases with no gene match: 8. The CDR3 sequence: CASSRASGTSTDTQYF. CDR3 in DNA: TGTGCCAGCAGCCGCGCGAGCGGGACTAGCACAGATACGCAGTATTTT.

The V gene is TRBV2, the J gene TRBJ1-1; D is unclear. Germline V gene lookup returns CDR1 SNHLY and CDR2 FYNNEI. V lost 7 bases to trimming and J lost 4 bases, with 13 bases between them. The CDR3 has 13 residues. The CDR3 DNA reads as TGTGCCAGCACTAGGATCTGGGGCACTGAAGCTTTCTTT. This encodes CASTRIWGTEAFF.

As regards this clone: Other DNA sequences in this specimen translate into the identical CDR3. This chain joins TRBV29-1 and TRBJ2-7; a possible D gene is TRBD2 (7 bases). The CDR3 has 12 residues. V was clipped by 4 bases and J by 4 bases, with 11 bases between them. The germline gives CDR1 SQVTM, CDR2 ANQGSEA. CDR3 nucleotide sequence: TGCAGCGTTGGGAAGGGGGGGTACGAGCAGTACTTC. Translation gives CSVGKGGYEQYF.

The V call is TRBV19, the J call TRBJ1-1, with D perhaps matching TRBD1 (6 bases). CDR1 is LNHDA, CDR2 SQIVND, per germline (reference sequence). V was clipped by 4 bases and J by 3 bases, with 9 bases between them. CDR3 length: 13 amino acids. CDR3 nucleotides: TGTGCCAGTAGTACGCAGGGGTACACTGAAGCTTTCTTT. Translating gives CASSTQGYTEAFF.